This T cell receptor (beta chain) was recorded in a study of T cell repertoires in cytomegalovirus infection. Turning to the study itself: Both CMV infection and a matching HLA type were indicated by public TCR beta signatures.

TCRdb reprocessed the reads with MiXCR, giving one entry per CDR3 protein. The table lists hundreds of thousands of distinct CDR3 sequences, over 20% of them singletons. A single count supports this clonotype. Germline V gives CDR1 SGHDT, CDR2 YYEEEE. V gave up 1 base and J gave up 2 bases, with 7 bases separating them. The CDR3 runs to 13 residues. The clonotype comes from a human donor in good health (CMV status not recorded). Some clones in this sample may be carry-over from other donors' samples. Material for sequencing was CD8+ T cells from PBMCs. V and J are TRBV5-6 and TRBJ2-7; D not certain. The CDR3 region has the DNA TGTGCCAGCAGCTTGATGTCTCCCTACGAGCAGTACTTC. It encodes CASSLMSPYEQYF. The complete variable domain, with remaining parts taken from reference TRBV5-6 and TRBJ2-7, reads DAGVTQSPTHLIKTRGQQVTLRCSPKSGHDTVSWYQQALGQGPQFIFQYYEEEERQRGNFPDRFSGHQFPNYSSELNVNALLLGDSALYLCASSLMSPYEQYFGPGTRLTVT.